The 18 T cell receptor beta chains reported below all come from one sample, sequenced in a study of shared clonotypes between healthy human individuals. The method was immunoSEQ multiplex PCR; TCRdb's version includes in-frame clones alone and lacks a portion of them. The data hold 2.3 million or so clones, with just over 90% observed a single time. The material sequenced was naive CD4+ T cells from PBMCs. Subset in this sample: CD45RA+ positively selected. Receptors originate from a young man in good health. Some clones in this sample may be carry-over from other donors' samples.

The V call is TRBV5-1, the J call TRBJ2-3; the match to TRBD1 covers 8 bases. The CDR3 consists of 15 residues. The V gene end was trimmed by 4 bases and the J gene end by 6 bases; junction bases not matched to a gene: 10. Germline V CDR1 and CDR2: SGHRS, YFSETQ. The DNA for the CDR3 is TGCGCCAGCAGCACTAAAGGACAGGGTAGGGATACGCAGTATTTT. Translating gives CASSTKGQGRDTQYF.

This chain uses TRBV6-1 with TRBJ1-2, with D perhaps matching TRBD1 (5 bases). The germline CDR1 and CDR2 sequences are MNHNS and SASEGT. This CDR3 has 16 residues. V dropped 0 bases and J dropped 8 bases, with 19 bases sitting between them. The CDR3 region has the DNA TGTGCCAGCAGTGAAGCATTCGGACTTCCCAAGGGGGGCTACACCTTC. Protein sequence: CASSEAFGLPKGGYTF.

The genes are TRBV7-2 and TRBJ2-3, with TRBD2 matching over 10 bases. This CDR3 is 17 amino acids long. The ends lost 6 bases at V and 4 bases at J; junction bases unmatched: 13. Germline V gene lookup returns CDR1 SGHTA and CDR2 FQGNSA. For the CDR3, the DNA is TGTGCCAGCAGTCTGGGGGCTAGCGGGAGTGGCGCAGATACGCAGTATTTT. It translates to CASSLGASGSGADTQYF.

In DNA form, the CDR3 reads TGTGCCAGCAGTTGGGACAGATATCAAGAGACCCAGTACTTC. Its protein product is CASSWDRYQETQYF. The chain combines TRBV6-5 with TRBJ2-5; 7 nucleotides align to TRBD1. The CDR3 is made up of 14 amino acids. Germline V lookup: CDR1 MNHEY, CDR2 SVGAGI. After removal of 4 bases from V and 2 bases from J, the junction contained 4 bases not matched to a gene.

The chain combines TRBV28 with TRBJ1-2; D gene unclear. Trimming shortened V by 3 bases and J by 5 bases, and 10 bases separated the two germline ends. This CDR3 contains 13 residues. Germline lookup yields CDR1 MDHEN and CDR2 SYDVKM. CDR3 nucleotides: TGTGCCAGCAGTTTGACGGCGGATTATGGCTACACCTTC. Protein sequence: CASSLTADYGYTF.

The chain has TRBV30 and TRBJ2-1; TRBD2 aligns across 7 bases. V shed 0 bases, J shed 9 bases, and the junction held 8 bases outside the gene matches. The CDR3 has 14 residues. Looked up from germline, CDR1 is GTSNPN and CDR2 is SVGIG (reference sequence). The CDR3 sequence is CAWSVGLGLGEQFF. CDR3 DNA: TGTGCCTGGAGTGTTGGACTAGGGTTGGGTGAGCAGTTCTTC.

The chain has TRBV2 and TRBJ1-2, with D possibly TRBD1 on 5 matching bases. CDR1 is SNHLY and CDR2 is FYNNEI in the germline V gene. The CDR3 covers 13 residues. Between the trimmed V and J ends, which lost 7 bases and 5 bases, there was a span of 14 bases. The CDR3 is CASTRQTSYGYTF. The CDR3 DNA reads TGTGCCAGCACCCGACAGACCTCTTATGGCTACACCTTC.

The chain carries TRBV6-1 and TRBJ1-2; TRBD1 matches at 10 bases. V shed 5 bases and J 4 bases; nucleotides not matched to a gene: 4. Germline V gene data show CDR1 as MNHNS and CDR2 as SASEGT. The CDR3 is 14 amino acids. The CDR3, as DNA: TGTGCCAGCAGTTGGGACAGGGGAGGCTATGGCTACACCTTC. Protein sequence: CASSWDRGGYGYTF.

The chain is built from TRBV9 and TRBJ2-2; the D is unclear. There are 12 residues in the CDR3. Trimming removed 5 bases from V and 6 bases from J, with 8 bases in between. Germline CDR1 is SGDLS and CDR2 is YYNGEE. CDR3 DNA sequence: TGTGCCAGCAGGGGTATATCCGGGGAGCTGTTTTTT. Its translation: CASRGISGELFF.

V usage is TRBV2 and J usage is TRBJ1-5; weak D call: TRBD1 (6 bases). Trimming cost V 8 bases and J 3 bases, with 14 bases left between them. Germline CDR1 is SNHLY and CDR2 is FYNNEI. The length of the CDR3 is 14 residues. The CDR3 protein is CASGPDRSNQPQHF. The CDR3 DNA is TGTGCCAGCGGGCCAGACAGGTCCAATCAGCCCCAGCATTTT. The full variable domain, completed using reference TRBV2 and TRBJ1-5, is EPEVTQTPSHQVTQMGQEVILRCVPISNHLYFYWYRQILGQKVEFLVSFYNNEISEKSEIFDDQFSVERPDGSNFTLKIRSTKLEDSAMYFCASGPDRSNQPQHFGDGTRLSIL.

The chain has TRBV10-3 and TRBJ1-1; D unresolved. This CDR3 is built from 16 residues. Between the trimmed V and J ends, which lost 0 bases and 4 bases, there was a span of 15 bases. CDR1 and CDR2 from the germline V gene are ENHRY and SYGVKD. DNA of the CDR3: TGTGCCATCAGTGAGTCGACCAGCAGATTGGGCACTGAAGCTTTCTTT. Amino acids: CAISESTSRLGTEAFF.

The chain couples TRBV5-4 to TRBJ1-2, with 7 bases aligning to TRBD1. This CDR3 region has 16 residues. V was pared by 4 bases and J by 8 bases, with 17 bases of the junction left unmatched. The germline V gene encodes CDR1 SGHNT and CDR2 YYREEE (reference sequence). Here the CDR3 DNA reads TGTGCCAGCAGCCTAGCTTCCTTGACAGGGCGTGGGGGCTACACCTTC. Its translation: CASSLASLTGRGGYTF.

Worth noting for this clone: Other DNA variants within this sample encode the same CDR3. This chain joins TRBV28 and TRBJ2-3; no clear D gene. V dropped 3 bases and J dropped 1 base, with 8 bases sitting between them. Germline-derived CDR1 and CDR2 are MDHEN and SYDVKM. This CDR3 comprises 14 residues. The CDR3 DNA is TGTGCCAGCAGTTTGTTTGGGGGCACAGATACGCAGTATTTT. Its translation: CASSLFGGTDTQYF. The entire variable domain, with the rest obtained from reference TRBV28 and TRBJ2-3, is as follows: DVKVTQSSRYLVKRTGEKVFLECVQDMDHENMFWYRQDPGLGLRLIYFSYDVKMKEKGDIPEGYSVSREKKERFSLILESASTNQTSMYLCASSLFGGTDTQYFGPGTRLTVL.

This clone was seen once. The chain links TRBV29-1 to TRBJ2-7; 7 nucleotides match TRBD2. This CDR3 comprises 16 residues. Unmatched junction bases numbered 15, after V lost 6 bases and J lost 1 base. The germline gives CDR1 SQVTM, CDR2 ANQGSEA. CDR3 sequence (DNA): TGCAGCGTAGAGACCTTCTCGGGAGGCGGGTCCTACGAGCAGTACTTC. Amino acid sequence: CSVETFSGGGSYEQYF.

The chain recombines TRBV19 with TRBJ2-5; 8 nucleotides agree with TRBD2. The CDR3 has 14 residues. CDR1 and CDR2 (germline): LNHDA, SQIVND (reference sequence). V gave up 7 bases and J gave up 5 bases; unmatched junction bases: 9. This CDR3 reads CASKNSGNGETQYF. The CDR3 DNA sequence: TGTGCCAGTAAAAATAGCGGGAATGGTGAGACCCAGTACTTC.

The V call is TRBV7-2, the J call TRBJ2-3; D is undetermined. V gave up 1 base and J gave up 10 bases, with 12 bases separating them. The CDR3 length is 13 residues. Germline values: CDR1 SGHTA, CDR2 FQGNSA. Here the CDR3 reads CASSLDPFRAQYF. CDR3 nucleotide sequence: TGTGCCAGCAGCTTAGACCCCTTTAGGGCGCAGTATTTT. The full variable domain, its missing parts supplied by reference TRBV7-2 and TRBJ2-3, is GAGVSQSPSNKVTEKGKDVELRCDPISGHTALYWYRQSLGQGLEFLIYFQGNSAPDKSGLPSDRFSAERTGGSVSTLTIQRTQQEDSAVYLCASSLDPFRAQYFGPGTRLTVL.

This sequence joins TRBV6-5 and TRBJ1-1; no clear D gene. V was cut by 6 bases and J by 3 bases, with 8 bases left in between. Per the germline V gene, CDR1 is MNHEY and CDR2 is SVGAGI. This CDR3 is built from 12 residues. The DNA for the CDR3 is TGTGCCAGCAGGGACGGGCACACTGAAGCTTTCTTT. It translates to CASRDGHTEAFF.

The CDR3 coding sequence is TGCAGCGGGAGGTCCGGGCGTGAAGCTTTCTTT. Translating it yields CSGRSGREAFF. The chain employs TRBV29-1 and TRBJ1-1, with no clear D. Germline V lookup: CDR1 SQVTM, CDR2 ANQGSEA. CDR3 length: 11 amino acids. V dropped 7 bases and J dropped 7 bases, with 13 bases sitting between them.